One sample yielded the 18 T cell receptor beta chains listed below, sequenced in a study of CD8+ T cells in alopecia areata. RNA, once extracted, was reverse transcribed into cDNA for use as the sequencing template. Measured with immunoSEQ multiplex PCR; TCRdb has only the in-frame clones, and not every one. The profile shows fewer than 150,000 clones, approximately 85% of them singletons. This sample's treatment: oral pan-JAK inhibitor, 5-10 mg twice daily. This specimen was CD8+ T cells sorted from blood, taken at week 4, from a patient treated with tofacitinib. Source of these receptors: a human donor with alopecia areata.

V and J are TRBV7-9 and TRBJ2-1, with 7 nucleotides matching TRBD1. This CDR3 is built from 15 residues. The trim removed 2 bases at V and 8 bases at J, leaving 9 bases unmatched. Germline CDR1 and CDR2: SEHNR and FQNEAQ (reference sequence). The CDR3 region is CASSLSKIGGDEQFF. The CDR3 DNA reads as TGTGCCAGCAGCTTATCCAAGATAGGGGGCGATGAGCAGTTCTTC.

The chain recombines TRBV7-9 with TRBJ2-1; a weak D match, TRBD1 (6 bases). Germline lookup yields CDR1 SEHNR and CDR2 FQNEAQ (reference sequence). The CDR3 spans 16 residues. The ends were cut back, 5 bases at V and 0 bases at J, with 14 bases in the middle. In nucleotides, the CDR3 is TGTGCCAGCAGCCCGCGGGCAGGGGACTCCTACAATGAGCAGTTCTTC. Translating it yields CASSPRAGDSYNEQFF. Variable domain in full (rest from reference TRBV7-9 and TRBJ2-1): DTGVSQNPRHKITKRGQNVTFRCDPISEHNRLYWYRQTLGQGPEFLTYFQNEAQLEKSRLLSDRFSAERPKGSFSTLEIQRTEQGDSAMYLCASSPRAGDSYNEQFFGPGTRLTVL.

V usage is TRBV30 and J usage is TRBJ2-1; possible D gene TRBD2, 6 bases. CDR1 is GTSNPN, CDR2 SVGIG, per germline (reference sequence). The V gene lost 4 bases and the J gene lost 3 bases, with 10 bases spanning the gap. The CDR3 contains 13 residues. CDR3 in amino acids: CAWNTGVYNEQFF. The CDR3 DNA reads TGTGCCTGGAATACGGGGGTCTACAATGAGCAGTTCTTC.

The gene calls are TRBV4-3 and TRBJ2-5, with D perhaps matching TRBD1 or TRBD2 (6 bases each). The CDR3 runs to 17 residues. Trimming removed 0 bases from V and 5 bases from J, with 19 bases in between. Germline V gene data show CDR1 as LGHNA and CDR2 as YSLEER. CDR3 region: CASSQDATGGGHETQYF. The DNA of the CDR3 is TGCGCCAGCAGCCAAGACGCGACTGGAGGGGGGCACGAGACCCAGTACTTC.

The chain couples TRBV19 to TRBJ1-1, with unresolved D. The CDR3 has 15 amino acids. Germline CDR1 and CDR2: LNHDA and SQIVND (reference sequence). V gave up 5 bases and J gave up 1 base, with 14 bases separating them. CDR3 protein: CASSEYSSRNTEAFF. In nucleotides, the CDR3 is TGTGCCAGTAGTGAGTACTCTTCGAGGAACACTGAAGCTTTCTTT.

The chain is built from TRBV15 and TRBJ2-7, with 11 bases matching TRBD2. Trimming removed 5 bases from V and 3 bases from J; junction bases left unmatched: 12. This CDR3 region has 17 residues. CDR1 is LNHNV, CDR2 YYDKDF, per germline (reference sequence). The CDR3 loop reads CATSDTPPGTSGYEQYF. The CDR3 coding sequence is TGTGCCACCAGCGATACTCCCCCTGGGACTAGCGGCTACGAGCAGTACTTC.

This sequence joins TRBV27 and TRBJ2-5; either TRBD1 or TRBD2 may fit D (6 bases each). V lost 5 bases, J lost 5 bases, and 18 bases lay in between. Germline-derived CDR1 and CDR2 are MNHEY and SMNVEV (reference sequence). The CDR3 extends over 15 amino acids. The CDR3 region has the DNA TGTGCCAGCAGTCCCGGTTTAGGGGGGTCGGAGACCCAGTACTTC. As protein: CASSPGLGGSETQYF.

The rearrangement joins TRBV13 to TRBJ1-1, with D hard to call. V dropped 3 bases and J dropped 0 bases, with 8 bases sitting between them. In germline, CDR1 is PRHDT, CDR2 FYEKMQ (reference sequence). The CDR3 runs 14 residues. The CDR3: CASSFRAMNTEAFF. CDR3 in DNA: TGTGCCAGCAGCTTTAGGGCCATGAACACTGAAGCTTTCTTT.

The rearrangement joins TRBV7-8 to TRBJ2-7, with a weak D call TRBD2 (5 bases). V dropped 5 bases and J dropped 5 bases, with 10 bases sitting between them. The CDR3 runs to 12 residues. CDR1 is SGHVS, CDR2 FQNEAQ, per germline. CDR3 nucleotides: TGTGCCAGCAGCCCTGGACTCAACGAGCAGTACTTC. It encodes CASSPGLNEQYF.

The V and J genes are TRBV4-1 and TRBJ2-1; a possible D gene is TRBD2 (6 bases). V lost 4 bases and J 8 bases, leaving 18 bases between the germline ends. CDR1 is MGHRA and CDR2 is YSYEKL in the germline V gene. The CDR3 runs 15 residues. The CDR3 protein is CASSPLERGEDEQFF. CDR3 nucleotide sequence: TGCGCCAGCAGCCCCCTGGAACGAGGGGAGGATGAGCAGTTCTTC.

The J gene is TRBJ1-4, the V gene TRBV27; D is undetermined. Trimming took 7 bases from V and 3 from J, leaving 12 bases between them. Germline V lookup: CDR1 MNHEY, CDR2 SMNVEV (reference sequence). The CDR3 runs to 14 residues. In DNA form, the CDR3 reads TGTGCCAGCAAACCCGGCATTCCTAATGAAAAACTGTTTTTT. This translates into CASKPGIPNEKLFF.

This clone was seen a handful of times. The chain couples TRBV4-1 to TRBJ2-1; 7 bases are shared with TRBD2. The CDR3 is made up of 17 amino acids. J was trimmed by 0 bases and V by 6 bases; bases with no gene match: 11. Germline loops: CDR1 MGHRA, CDR2 YSYEKL. CDR3 residues: CASSPSGRGSSYNEQFF. CDR3 coding DNA: TGCGCCAGCAGTCCCTCAGGGCGGGGGAGCTCCTACAATGAGCAGTTCTTC.

The chain has TRBV5-1 and TRBJ2-3; 8 nucleotides line up with TRBD1. The CDR3 sequence is 15 residues long. CDR1 and CDR2 (germline): SGHRS, YFSETQ. The trim removed 0 bases at V and 5 bases at J, leaving 5 bases unmatched. In DNA, the CDR3 is TGCGCCAGCAGCTTGGCCGGACAGGGAGGAGATACGCAGTATTTT. This translates into CASSLAGQGGDTQYF.

The V gene is TRBV6-5, the J gene TRBJ2-3; 10 bases are shared with TRBD2. The trim removed 0 bases at V and 0 bases at J, leaving 0 bases unmatched. The CDR3 has 16 residues. Germline lookup yields CDR1 MNHEY and CDR2 SVGAGI. The CDR3 protein is CASSYSAGGSTDTQYF. The CDR3 nucleotides read TGTGCCAGCAGTTACTCAGCGGGGGGGAGCACAGATACGCAGTATTTT.

This clone came up a few times. V usage is TRBV2 and J usage is TRBJ2-6, with 11 bases aligning to TRBD1. The CDR3 totals 16 residues. The trim removed 8 bases at V and 4 bases at J, leaving 7 bases unmatched. The germline V gene has CDR1 SNHLY and CDR2 FYNNEI. CDR3 DNA: TGTGCCAGCTCGGGACAGGGGGTAGACGGGGCCAACGTCCTGACTTTC. It yields the protein CASSGQGVDGANVLTF.

The chain has TRBV6-5 and TRBJ2-3; no reliable D call. The CDR3 has 14 residues. Deletions cut 7 bases from V and 2 bases from J, with 13 bases between. The germline gives CDR1 MNHEY, CDR2 SVGAGI. The chain's CDR3 is CASTEKNPTDTQYF. The CDR3 DNA sequence: TGTGCCAGCACCGAGAAGAACCCCACAGATACGCAGTATTTT.

This clone was observed once. The chain has TRBV4-1 and TRBJ2-1; 7 bases map to TRBD1. Losses at the gene ends were 4 bases for V and 4 bases for J; bases not matched to a gene: 10. Germline assignment: CDR1 MGHRA and CDR2 YSYEKL. The CDR3 is 16 residues long. CDR3 protein: CASSPRGSDRYNEQFF. DNA of the CDR3: TGCGCCAGCAGCCCCAGGGGGTCAGATAGGTACAATGAGCAGTTCTTC.

The J gene is TRBJ1-1, the V gene TRBV30, with 7 bases that match TRBD1. The germline V gene encodes CDR1 GTSNPN and CDR2 SVGIG (reference sequence). This CDR3 is 14 amino acids long. Trimming at V came to 3 bases and at J to 0 bases, leaving 4 bases not matched to a gene. The DNA for the CDR3 is TGTGCCTGGAGCGCCGGGACAGTGAACACTGAAGCTTTCTTT. Protein sequence: CAWSAGTVNTEAFF. Looking up the rest from reference TRBV30 and TRBJ1-1 gives the full variable domain: SQTIHQWPATLVQPVGSPLSLECTVEGTSNPNLYWYRQAAGRGLQLLFYSVGIGQISSEVPQNLSASRPQDRQFILSSKKLLLSDSGFYLCAWSAGTVNTEAFFGQGTRLTVV.